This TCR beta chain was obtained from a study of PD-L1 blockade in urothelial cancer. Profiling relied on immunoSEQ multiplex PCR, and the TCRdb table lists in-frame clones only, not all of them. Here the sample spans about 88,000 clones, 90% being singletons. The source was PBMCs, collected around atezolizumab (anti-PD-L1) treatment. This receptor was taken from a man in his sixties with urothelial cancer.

The CDR3 DNA is TGTGCCAGCAGTGGTGAAGGATCTAGCGACTATGGCTACACCTTC. Protein sequence: CASSGEGSSDYGYTF. The genes are TRBV2 and TRBJ1-2; no clear D. V was trimmed by 4 bases and J by 3 bases, leaving 15 bases between them. Per germline, CDR1 SNHLY and CDR2 FYNNEI. CDR3 length: 15 residues.